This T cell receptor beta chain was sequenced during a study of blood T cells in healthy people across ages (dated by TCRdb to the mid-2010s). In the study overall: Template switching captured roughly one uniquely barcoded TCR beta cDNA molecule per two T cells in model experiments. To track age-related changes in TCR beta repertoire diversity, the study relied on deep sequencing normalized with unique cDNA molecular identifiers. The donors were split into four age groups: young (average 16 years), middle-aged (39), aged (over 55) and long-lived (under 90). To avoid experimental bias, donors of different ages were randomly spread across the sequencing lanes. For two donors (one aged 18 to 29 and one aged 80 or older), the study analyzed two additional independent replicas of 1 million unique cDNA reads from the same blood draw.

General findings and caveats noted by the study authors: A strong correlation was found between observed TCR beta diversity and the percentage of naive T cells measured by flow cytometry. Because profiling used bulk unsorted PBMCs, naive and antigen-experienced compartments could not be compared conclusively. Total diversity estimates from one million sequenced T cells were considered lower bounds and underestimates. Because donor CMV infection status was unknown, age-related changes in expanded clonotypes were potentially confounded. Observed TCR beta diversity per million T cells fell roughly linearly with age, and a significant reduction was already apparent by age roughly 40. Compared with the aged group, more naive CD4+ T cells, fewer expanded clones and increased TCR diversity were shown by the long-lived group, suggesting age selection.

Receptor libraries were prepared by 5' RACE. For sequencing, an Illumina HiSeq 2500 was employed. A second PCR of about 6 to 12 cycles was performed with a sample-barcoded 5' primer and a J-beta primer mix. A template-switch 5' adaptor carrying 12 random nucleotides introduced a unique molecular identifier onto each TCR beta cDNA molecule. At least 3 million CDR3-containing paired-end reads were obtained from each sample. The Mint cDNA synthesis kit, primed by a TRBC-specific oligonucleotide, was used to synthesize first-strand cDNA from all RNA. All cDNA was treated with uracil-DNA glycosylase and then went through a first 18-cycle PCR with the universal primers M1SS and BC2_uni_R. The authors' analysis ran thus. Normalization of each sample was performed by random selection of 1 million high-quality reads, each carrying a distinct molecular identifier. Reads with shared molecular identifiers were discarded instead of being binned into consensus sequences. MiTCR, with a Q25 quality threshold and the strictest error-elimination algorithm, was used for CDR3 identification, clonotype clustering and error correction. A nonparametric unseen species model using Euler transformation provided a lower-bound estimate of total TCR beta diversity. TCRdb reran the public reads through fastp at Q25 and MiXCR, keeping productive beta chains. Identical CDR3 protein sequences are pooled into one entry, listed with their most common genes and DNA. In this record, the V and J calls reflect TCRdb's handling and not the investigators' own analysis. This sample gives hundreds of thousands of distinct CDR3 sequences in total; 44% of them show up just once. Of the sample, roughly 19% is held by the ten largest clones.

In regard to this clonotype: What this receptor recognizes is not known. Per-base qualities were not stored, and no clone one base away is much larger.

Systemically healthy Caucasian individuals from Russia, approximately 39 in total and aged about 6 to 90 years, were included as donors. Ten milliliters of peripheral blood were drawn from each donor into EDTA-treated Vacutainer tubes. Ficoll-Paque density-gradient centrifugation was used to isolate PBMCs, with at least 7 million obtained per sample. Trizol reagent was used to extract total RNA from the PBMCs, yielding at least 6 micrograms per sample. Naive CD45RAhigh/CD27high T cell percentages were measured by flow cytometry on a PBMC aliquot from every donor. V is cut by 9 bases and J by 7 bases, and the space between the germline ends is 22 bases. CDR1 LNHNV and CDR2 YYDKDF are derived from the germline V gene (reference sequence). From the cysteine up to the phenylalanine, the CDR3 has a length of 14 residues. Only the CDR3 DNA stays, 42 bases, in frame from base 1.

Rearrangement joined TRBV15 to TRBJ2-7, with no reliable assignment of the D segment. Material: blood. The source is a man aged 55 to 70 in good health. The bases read TGTGCCACATCACGGGTAGCCCCCTACAATGAGCAGTACTTC. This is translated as CATSRVAPYNEQYF. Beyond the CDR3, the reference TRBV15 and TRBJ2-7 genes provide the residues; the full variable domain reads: DAMVIQNPRYQVTQFGKPVTLSCSQTLNHNVMYWYQQKSSQAPKLLFHYYDKDFNNEADTPDNFQSRRPNTSFCFLDIRSPGLGDTAMYLCATSRVAPYNEQYFGPGTRLTVT.